These 6 T cell receptor beta chains share one sample of origin, sequenced in a study of blood T cell repertoires in COVID-19. The method was immunoSEQ multiplex PCR; TCRdb's version includes in-frame clones alone and lacks a portion of them. The sample records some 350,000 clones, around 87% being singletons. The sample was peripheral blood. The receptor source for this set is a human donor in a cohort sampled during active COVID-19.

This clone was picked up one time. This sequence joins TRBV9 and TRBJ2-7; 10 nucleotides align to TRBD2. The length of the CDR3 is 14 residues. The germline V gene encodes CDR1 SGDLS and CDR2 YYNGEE. With 4 bases clipped from V and 5 bases from J, the junction kept 6 bases outside the gene matches. Here the CDR3 DNA reads TGTGCCAGCAGCATCTTAGCGGGAGGCCACGAGCAGTACTTC. It translates to CASSILAGGHEQYF.

CDR3 DNA: TGCAGCGTGGGCGACAGGGGGCTCGTGGCCGGGGGAGGCTACACCTTC. It encodes CSVGDRGLVAGGGYTF. The chain combines TRBV29-1 with TRBJ1-2, with 10 bases lining up with TRBD1. Germline CDR1 SQVTM, CDR2 ANQGSEA. The ends lost 6 bases at V and 8 bases at J; junction bases unmatched: 18. The CDR3 spans 16 residues.

The J gene is TRBJ2-7, the V gene TRBV11-2; 7 bases line up with TRBD2. V shed 0 bases and J 4 bases; nucleotides not matched to a gene: 12. The germline gives CDR1 SGHAT, CDR2 FQNNGV. The CDR3 is 17 residues long. The CDR3 sequence is CASSLDLVSLGGYEQYF. DNA of the CDR3: TGTGCCAGCAGCTTAGATTTGGTTAGCCTGGGAGGGTACGAGCAGTACTTC.

The chain carries TRBV6-1 and TRBJ2-7, with D possibly TRBD1 on 6 matching bases. With 2 bases removed from V and 6 bases from J, the gap between germline ends came to 11 bases. The CDR3 sequence is 13 residues long. The germline V gene has CDR1 MNHNS and CDR2 SASEGT. The CDR3 region has the DNA TGTGCCAGCAGTGAACTGGGACACCGCGAGCAGTACTTC. It is translated as CASSELGHREQYF.

The chain employs TRBV7-3 and TRBJ1-2; TRBD1 might be the D (6 bases). Trimming removed 5 bases from V and 0 bases from J, with 16 bases in between. Germline V CDR1 and CDR2: SGHTA, FQGTGA. The CDR3 is 16 amino acids. The CDR3 coding sequence is TGTGCCAGCAGCCCACACCGGGACAATCCTAACTATGGCTACACCTTC. Protein: CASSPHRDNPNYGYTF. Based on the CDR3 plus reference TRBV7-3 and TRBJ1-2, the full variable domain is GAGVSQTPSNKVTEKGKYVELRCDPISGHTALYWYRQSLGQGPEFLIYFQGTGAADDSGLPNDRFFAVRPEGSVSTLKIQRTERGDSAVYLCASSPHRDNPNYGYTFGSGTRLTVV.

The V and J genes are TRBV18 and TRBJ1-5; D may be TRBD1 (5 bases). Trimming stripped 6 bases from V and 3 bases from J, with 9 bases between. The CDR3 is 13 amino acids. The germline V gene encodes CDR1 KGHSH and CDR2 LQKENI. CDR3: CASSRGDNQPQHF. The CDR3 bases are TGTGCCAGCTCCCGGGGGGACAATCAGCCCCAGCATTTT.